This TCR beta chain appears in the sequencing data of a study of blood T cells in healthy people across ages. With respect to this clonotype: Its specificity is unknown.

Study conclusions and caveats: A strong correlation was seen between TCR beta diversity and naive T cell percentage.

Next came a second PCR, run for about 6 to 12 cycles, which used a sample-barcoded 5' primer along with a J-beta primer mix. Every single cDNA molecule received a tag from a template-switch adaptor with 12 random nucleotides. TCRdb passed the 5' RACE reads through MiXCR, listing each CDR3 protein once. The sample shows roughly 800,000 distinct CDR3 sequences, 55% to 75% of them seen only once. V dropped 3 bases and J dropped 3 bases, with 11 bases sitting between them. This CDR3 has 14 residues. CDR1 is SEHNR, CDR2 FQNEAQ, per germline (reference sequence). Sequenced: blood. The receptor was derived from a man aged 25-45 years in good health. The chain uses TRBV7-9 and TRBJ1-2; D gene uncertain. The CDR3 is CASSFSLLDYGYTF. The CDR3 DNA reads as TGTGCCAGCAGCTTCAGTCTTCTCGACTATGGCTACACCTTC.